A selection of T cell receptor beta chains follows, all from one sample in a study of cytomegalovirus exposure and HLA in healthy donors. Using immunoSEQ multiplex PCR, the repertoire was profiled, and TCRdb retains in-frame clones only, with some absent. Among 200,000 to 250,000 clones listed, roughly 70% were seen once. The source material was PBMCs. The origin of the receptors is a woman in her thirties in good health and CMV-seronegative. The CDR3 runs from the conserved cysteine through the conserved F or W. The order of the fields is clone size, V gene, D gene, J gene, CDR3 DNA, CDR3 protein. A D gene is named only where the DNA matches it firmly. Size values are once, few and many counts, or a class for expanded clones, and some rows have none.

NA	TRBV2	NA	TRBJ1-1	TGTGCCAGCCTTATGCCGGGGGGTAGCACTGAAGCTTTCTTT	CASLMPGGSTEAFF
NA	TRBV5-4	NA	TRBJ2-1	TGTGCCAGCTCCCGGAGAGATTACAATGAGCAGTTCTTC	CASSRRDYNEQFF
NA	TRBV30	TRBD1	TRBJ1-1	TGTGCCTGGAGACAAACAGGGGGAACCTCTGAAGCTTTCTTT	CAWRQTGGTSEAFF
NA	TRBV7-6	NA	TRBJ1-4	TGTGCCAGCAGCCCGATAGGACTTGAAAAACTGTTTTTT	CASSPIGLEKLFF
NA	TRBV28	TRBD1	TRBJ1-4	TGTGCCAGCATCCGACAGGGAATTGGGGAACTGTTTTTT	CASIRQGIGELFF
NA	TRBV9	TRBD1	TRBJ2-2	TGTGCCAGAGCCCAGGGGACAGTGAACACCGGGGAGCTGTTTTTT	CARAQGTVNTGELFF
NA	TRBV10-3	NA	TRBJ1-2	TGTGCCATCAGTGGGCCCTCGGGAGGGGATTATGGCTACACCTTC	CAISGPSGGDYGYTF
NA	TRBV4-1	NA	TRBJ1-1	TGCGCCAGCAGCCAGAGACAGGCTTCGAACACTGAAGCTTTCTTT	CASSQRQASNTEAFF
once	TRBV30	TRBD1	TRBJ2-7	TGTGCCTGGAGTGTAGGGGGCGCAGCCTACGAGCAGTACTTC	CAWSVGGAAYEQYF
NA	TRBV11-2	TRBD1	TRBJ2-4	TGTGCCAGCAGCTTAGACAGGGGGCAGTTGGTAGCCAAAAACATTCAGTACTTC	CASSLDRGQLVAKNIQYF
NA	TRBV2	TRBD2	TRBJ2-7	TGTGCCAGCACTTTGAGAAAACTAGCGCAATTTGGAGGGAGAAGAGCCGACGAGCAGTACTTC	CASTLRKLAQFGGRRADEQYF
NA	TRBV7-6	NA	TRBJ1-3	TGTGCCAGCAGCTTAGGCACCACAGGGTCTGGAAACACCATATATTTT	CASSLGTTGSGNTIYF
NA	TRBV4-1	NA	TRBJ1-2	TGCGCCAGCAGCCAGACTCGCCGGGAGTATGGCTACACCTTC	CASSQTRREYGYTF
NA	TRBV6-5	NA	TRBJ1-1	TGTGCCAGCAGTTCGGGGTGGGGAAACACTGAAGCTTTCTTT	CASSSGWGNTEAFF
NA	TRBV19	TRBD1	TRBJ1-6	TGTGCCAGTACAGGGGGCGCGGATAATTCACCCCTCCACTTT	CASTGGADNSPLHF
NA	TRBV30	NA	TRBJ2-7	TGTGCCTGGACCATAGCCCCCGGCGGTCTTGGCGAGCAGTACTTC	CAWTIAPGGLGEQYF
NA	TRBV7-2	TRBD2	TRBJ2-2	TGTGCCACCAGCCGTCCCTTACTAGCGGGGGATATCCACTGGGAGCTGTTTTTT	CATSRPLLAGDIHWELFF
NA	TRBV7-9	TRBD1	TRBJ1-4	TGTGCCAGCAGCCGGACAGGGACCGAGGAAAAACTGTTTTTT	CASSRTGTEEKLFF
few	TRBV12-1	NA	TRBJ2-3	TGTGCCAGCAGTGGCACTACCGAACCTTCTAGCACAGATACGCAGTATTTT	CASSGTTEPSSTDTQYF
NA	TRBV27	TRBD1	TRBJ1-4	TGTGCCAGCAGTTTGACAGGGGGGGAAAAACTGTTTTTT	CASSLTGGEKLFF
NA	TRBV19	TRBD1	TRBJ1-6	TGTGCCAGTAGTGCGGACAGGGGAATCGGGGGTTCACCCCTCCACTTT	CASSADRGIGGSPLHF
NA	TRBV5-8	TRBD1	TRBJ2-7	TGTGCCAGCAGCTTGGGTACAGGGGTCGCGGACGAGCAGTACTTC	CASSLGTGVADEQYF
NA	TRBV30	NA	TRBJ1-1	TGTGCCTGGAGTGTAACAGGGTGGACGGGAAAAAACACTGAAGCTTTCTTT	CAWSVTGWTGKNTEAFF
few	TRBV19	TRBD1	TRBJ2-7	TGTGCCAGTAGGCCCCGGGACAGGGGATTCTACGAGCAGTACTTC	CASRPRDRGFYEQYF
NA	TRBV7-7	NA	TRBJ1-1	TGTGCTAGCAGCTTGGCAACGAACACTGAAGCTTTCTTT	CASSLATNTEAFF
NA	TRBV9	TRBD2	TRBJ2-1	TGTGCCAGCAGTCCTACGACTAGCGGGAGGTCAGCTGAGCAGTTCTTC	CASSPTTSGRSAEQFF
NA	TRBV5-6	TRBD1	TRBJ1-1	TGTGCCAGCAGCGGTGGGACAGGGTCGGGGAACACTGAAGCTTTCTTT	CASSGGTGSGNTEAFF
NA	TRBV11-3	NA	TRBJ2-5	TGTGCCAGCAGCTTAGAGGGGCAGAACAGGGTACGAGAGACCCAGTACTTC	CASSLEGQNRVRETQYF
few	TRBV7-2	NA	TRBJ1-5	TGTGCCAGCAGCCCTCAAAGCTATCAGCCCCAGCATTTT	CASSPQSYQPQHF
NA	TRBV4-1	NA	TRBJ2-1	TGCGCCAGCAGCTATAACTCCTACAATGAGCAGTTCTTC	CASSYNSYNEQFF
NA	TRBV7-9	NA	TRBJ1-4	TGTGCCAGCAGCCAGACATCCGCTCCGAATGAAAAACTGTTTTTT	CASSQTSAPNEKLFF
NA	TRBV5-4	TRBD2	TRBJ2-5	TGTGCCAGCAGAAGTGAACTAGCGGACCAAGAGACCCAGTACTTC	CASRSELADQETQYF
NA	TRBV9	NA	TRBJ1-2	TGTGCCAGCAGCGGAGCCGGACAGCTTAACTATGGCTACACCTTC	CASSGAGQLNYGYTF
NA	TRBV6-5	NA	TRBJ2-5	TGTGCCAGCAGTTCCATCCCGACGGGAGAGACCCAGTACTTC	CASSSIPTGETQYF
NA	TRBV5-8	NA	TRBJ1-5	TGTGCCAGAAGATTGGTTAGTCAGCCCCAGCATTTT	CARRLVSQPQHF
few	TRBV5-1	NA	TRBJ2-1	TGCGCCAGCACCCAATCAGGGGGGTACAATGAGCAGTTCTTC	CASTQSGGYNEQFF
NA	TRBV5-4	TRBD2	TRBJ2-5	TGTGCCAGCAGCTTGGTCGAACTAGCGGGGGGTGAGACCCAGTACTTC	CASSLVELAGGETQYF
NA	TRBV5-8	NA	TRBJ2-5	TGTGCCAGCAGCTTGGAGCCACAGCAAGAGACCCAGTACTTC	CASSLEPQQETQYF
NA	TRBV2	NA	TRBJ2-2	TGTGCCAGCAGTGTATCACAGGGAACCGGGGAGCTGTTTTTT	CASSVSQGTGELFF
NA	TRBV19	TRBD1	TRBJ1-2	TGTGCCACGACCCGGACAGGCATTAACTATGGCTACACCTTC	CATTRTGINYGYTF
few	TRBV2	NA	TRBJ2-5	TGTGCCGGATTGACTAGACAAGAGACCCAGTACTTC	CAGLTRQETQYF
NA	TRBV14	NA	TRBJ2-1	TGTGCCAGCAGCCAAGGGTTCTCTTCCCCTAACAATGAGCAGTTCTTC	CASSQGFSSPNNEQFF
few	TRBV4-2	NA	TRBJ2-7	TGTGCCAGCAGCCAAATATCGGGATCCTCCTACGAGCAGTACTTC	CASSQISGSSYEQYF
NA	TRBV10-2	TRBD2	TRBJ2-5	TGCGCCAGCAGACCATCTAGCGGGGGGGCCGGGGAGACCCAGTACTTC	CASRPSSGGAGETQYF
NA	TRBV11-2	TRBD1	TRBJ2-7	TGTGCCAGCAGCTTAGAGGGACAGCGCTACTCCTACGAGCAGTACTTC	CASSLEGQRYSYEQYF
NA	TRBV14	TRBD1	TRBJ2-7	TGTGCCAGCAGCCAATTCCGGGACAGGGGCGTCGAGCAGTACTTC	CASSQFRDRGVEQYF
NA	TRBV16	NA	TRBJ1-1	TGTGCCAGCAGCCCTCGGGAGGGGGGTAACACTGAAGCTTTCTTT	CASSPREGGNTEAFF
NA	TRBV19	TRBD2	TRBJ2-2	TGTGCCAGTAGTACTCCGGGACTAGCGGGAGCTATGAGGACCGGGGAGCTGTTTTTT	CASSTPGLAGAMRTGELFF
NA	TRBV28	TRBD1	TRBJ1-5	TGTGCCAGCAGTCCCTGGGTCAGGGGGCGCGCGGGGGATAGCAATCAGCCCCAGCATTTT	CASSPWVRGRAGDSNQPQHF
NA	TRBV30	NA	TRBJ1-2	TGTGCCGCAGAAACCCCGGGACAAGCCTATGGCTACACCTTC	CAAETPGQAYGYTF
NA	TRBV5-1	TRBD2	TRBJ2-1	TGCGCCAGCAGCATCCGGACTAGCGGGAGCTCGAGTGAGCAGTTCTTC	CASSIRTSGSSSEQFF
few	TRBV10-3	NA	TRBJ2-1	TGTGCCATCAGTGGATCCACTAGATACGAGCAGTTCTTC	CAISGSTRYEQFF
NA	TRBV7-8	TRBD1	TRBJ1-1	TGTGCCAGCAGCTTAGTCGACAGGGCTTCTGAAGCTTTCTTT	CASSLVDRASEAFF
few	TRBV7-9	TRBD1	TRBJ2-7	TGTGCCAGCAGCTTGAGACAGGGGTCCTACGAGCAGTACTTC	CASSLRQGSYEQYF